The clone carrying this T cell receptor beta chain was observed a few times. These data are taken from a study of identical twins. A universal primer site was created by template switching, with the cDNA bearing unique molecular identifiers. One entry per CDR3 protein, called by TCRdb with MiXCR from the 5' RACE reads. Of a few hundred thousand distinct CDR3 sequences in the sample, roughly 10% were seen once. CDR1 is SGHRS and CDR2 is YFSETQ in the germline V gene. V dropped 3 bases and J dropped 4 bases, with 13 bases sitting between them. The CDR3 totals 14 residues. The clonotype originates from a man aged 45-60 years in good health. The specimen was memory T cells sorted from blood. This chain connects TRBV5-1 to TRBJ1-2; the D gene is possibly TRBD1 (5 bases). CDR3 DNA sequence: TGCGCCAGCAGCTACGCCGGGGCTACCTATGGCTACACCTTC. Protein product: CASSYAGATYGYTF.